This TCR beta chain derives from a study of OX40 agonist ivuxolimab in advanced cancers. A note on the overall study: Ivuxolimab was a fully human IgG2 agonistic monoclonal antibody targeting the costimulatory receptor OX40 (CD134). Intravenous ivuxolimab was administered to patients every 2 weeks at six dose levels: 0.01, 0.1, 0.3, 1.5, 3 and 10 mg/kg. Among the 50 to 55 dose-escalation patients, about 19 had hepatocellular carcinoma, about 15 melanoma, 9 renal cell carcinoma and 9 head and neck cancer. A male proportion of under 85% and a mean age of approximately 61 years, ranging from about 23 to 90, were recorded for the dose-escalation cohort. Prior anti-PD-1, anti-PD-L1 or anti-CTLA-4 therapy was permitted, and 40% of dose-escalation patients had received checkpoint inhibitors. Partial responses occurred in three dose-escalation patients: two with cutaneous melanoma and one with hepatocellular carcinoma. The point of sequencing TCRbeta in the periphery was to test whether ivuxolimab changed TCR sequence diversity and drove clonal T-cell expansion. The paper reports the monotherapy dose-escalation portion (N of about 54 patients) of the phase I ivuxolimab trial.

General conclusions and limits of the study: After ivuxolimab, expanded clones were on average more numerous among CD8+ T cells than among CD4+ T cells. Low levels of normalized T-cell clonal expansion were also seen in some patients who did not respond. Antigen specificity was not determined for the clonally expanded peripheral T cells. At doses from 0.1 to 3.0 mg/kg, clonal expansion was seen in both CD4+ and CD8+ blood T cells between baseline and week 6. In the 0.1-3.0 mg/kg groups, partial responders had among the lowest normalized peripheral clonal expansion, particularly in CD8+ T cells.

Patients with autoimmune disease history or receiving systemic immunosuppression were excluded from the trial. Peripheral blood for TCR sequencing was drawn from every dose cohort at baseline, at cycle 4 day 1 and at cycle 7 day 1. The samples were taken from a phase I, first-in-human, multicenter, open-label dose-escalation trial of ivuxolimab. Adults with locally advanced or metastatic melanoma, renal cell carcinoma, hepatocellular carcinoma or head and neck squamous cell carcinoma were enrolled in the trial. CD4+ and CD8+ T cells were sorted separately from peripheral blood before TCR sequencing. Details on this clone: Its antigen target is currently unknown. Per-nucleotide qualities are absent, and no much larger clonotype sits a single base away.

From the germline V gene (reference sequence), CDR1 is DFQATT and CDR2 is SNEGSKA. The CDR3 contains 11 residues, cysteine and phenylalanine counted. Kept here is only the CDR3 DNA, which spans 33 bases and is read in frame from base 1. Unmatched junction bases come to 2, with V trimmed by 4 bases and J by 5 bases. To sequence the TCRbeta CDR3 region, genomic DNA was isolated from the sorted cells. The immunoSEQ Assay was used for sequencing of TCRbeta CDR3 regions. TCRdb's version of the immuneACCESS table is confined to in-frame rearrangements and falls short of the full clone set. An unresolved V gene accounts for under half of the shortfall where checked; the remainder is of unknown origin. Counted in this sample were about 67,000 clones; more than 70% of them appeared once. Together, the top ten hold roughly 0.7% of the sample.

The material was CD4+ or CD8+ T cells sorted from blood, obtained in a trial of the OX40 agonist ivuxolimab. The TCR sequence derives from an adult with an advanced solid tumor such as melanoma, head and neck, liver or kidney cancer. The chain joins TRBV20-1 to TRBJ2-7, with TRBD1 matching 7 junction bases. The DNA is as follows: TGCAGTGCTACTACAGGGGACGAGCAGTACTTC. Its product reads: CSATTGDEQYF.